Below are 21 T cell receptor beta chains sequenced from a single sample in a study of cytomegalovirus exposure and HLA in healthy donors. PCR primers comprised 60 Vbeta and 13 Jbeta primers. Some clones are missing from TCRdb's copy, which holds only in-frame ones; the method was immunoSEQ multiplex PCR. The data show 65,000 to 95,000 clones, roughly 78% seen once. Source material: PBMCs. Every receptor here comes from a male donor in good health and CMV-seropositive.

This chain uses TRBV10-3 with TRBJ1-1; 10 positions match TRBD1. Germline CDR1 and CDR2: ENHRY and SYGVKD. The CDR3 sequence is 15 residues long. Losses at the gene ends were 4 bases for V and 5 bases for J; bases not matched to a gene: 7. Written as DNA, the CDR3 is TGTGCCATCAGTGGGTTGACAGGGGGCGAGACTGAAGCTTTCTTT. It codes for CAISGLTGGETEAFF.

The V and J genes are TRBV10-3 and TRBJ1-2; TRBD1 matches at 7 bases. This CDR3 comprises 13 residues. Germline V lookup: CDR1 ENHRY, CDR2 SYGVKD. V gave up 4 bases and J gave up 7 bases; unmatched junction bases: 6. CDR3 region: CAISGTTGFGYTF. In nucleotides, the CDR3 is TGTGCCATCAGTGGAACGACAGGGTTTGGCTACACCTTC.

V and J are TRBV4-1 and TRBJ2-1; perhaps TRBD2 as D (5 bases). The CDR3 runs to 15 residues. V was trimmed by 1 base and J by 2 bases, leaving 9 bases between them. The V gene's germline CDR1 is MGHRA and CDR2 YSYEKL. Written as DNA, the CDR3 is TGCGCCAGCAGCCAAGTCCACGGGACCTACAATGAGCAGTTCTTC. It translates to CASSQVHGTYNEQFF.

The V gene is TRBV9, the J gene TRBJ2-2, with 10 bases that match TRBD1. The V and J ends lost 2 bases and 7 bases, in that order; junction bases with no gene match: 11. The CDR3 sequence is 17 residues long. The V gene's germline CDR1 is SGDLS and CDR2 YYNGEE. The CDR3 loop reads CASSVATGGFISGELFF. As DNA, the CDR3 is TGTGCCAGCAGCGTCGCGACAGGGGGCTTTATTAGCGGGGAGCTGTTTTTT.

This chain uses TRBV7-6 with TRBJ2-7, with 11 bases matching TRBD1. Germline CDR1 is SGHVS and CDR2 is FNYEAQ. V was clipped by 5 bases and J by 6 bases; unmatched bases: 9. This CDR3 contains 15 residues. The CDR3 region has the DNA TGTGCCAGCAGCGGTTATGGACAGGGGGCGCGCGAGCAGTACTTC. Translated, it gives CASSGYGQGAREQYF.

The CDR3 loop is CASSEARTGAYEQYF. CDR3 bases: TGTGCCAGCAGTGAAGCGCGGACAGGGGCCTACGAGCAGTACTTC. V and J are TRBV6-1 and TRBJ2-7, with TRBD1 matching over 9 bases. V was clipped by 0 bases and J by 2 bases; unmatched bases: 2. The CDR3 is 15 residues long. Germline CDR1 MNHNS, CDR2 SASEGT.

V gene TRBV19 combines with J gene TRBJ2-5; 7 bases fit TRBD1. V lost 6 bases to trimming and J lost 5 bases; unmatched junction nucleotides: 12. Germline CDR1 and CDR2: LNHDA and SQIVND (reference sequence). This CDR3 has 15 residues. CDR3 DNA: TGTGCCAGTAGCCAAAGCATTACAGGGGCCGAGACCCAGTACTTC. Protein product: CASSQSITGAETQYF.

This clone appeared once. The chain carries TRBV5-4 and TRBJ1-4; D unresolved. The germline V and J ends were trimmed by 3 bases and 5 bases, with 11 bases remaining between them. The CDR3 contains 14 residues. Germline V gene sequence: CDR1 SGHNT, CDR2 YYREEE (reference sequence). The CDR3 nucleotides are TGTGCCAGCAGCTCCGGCGGCATCAATGAAAAACTGTTTTTT. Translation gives CASSSGGINEKLFF.

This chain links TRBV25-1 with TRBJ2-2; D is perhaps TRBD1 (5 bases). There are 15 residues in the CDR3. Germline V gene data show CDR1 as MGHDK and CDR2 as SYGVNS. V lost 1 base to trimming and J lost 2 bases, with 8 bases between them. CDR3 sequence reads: CASSESQDNTGELFF. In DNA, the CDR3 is TGTGCCAGCAGTGAATCACAGGACAACACCGGGGAGCTGTTTTTT.

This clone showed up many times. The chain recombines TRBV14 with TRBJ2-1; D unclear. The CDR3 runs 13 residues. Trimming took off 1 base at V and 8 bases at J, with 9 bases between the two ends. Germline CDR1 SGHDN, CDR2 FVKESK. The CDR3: CASSQGIRDEQFF. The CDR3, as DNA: TGTGCCAGCAGCCAAGGTATTCGAGATGAGCAGTTCTTC. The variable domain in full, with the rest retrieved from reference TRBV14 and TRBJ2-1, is EAGVTQFPSHSVIEKGQTVTLRCDPISGHDNLYWYRRVMGKEIKFLLHFVKESKQDESGMPNNRFLAERTGGTYSTLKVQPAELEDSGVYFCASSQGIRDEQFFGPGTRLTVL.

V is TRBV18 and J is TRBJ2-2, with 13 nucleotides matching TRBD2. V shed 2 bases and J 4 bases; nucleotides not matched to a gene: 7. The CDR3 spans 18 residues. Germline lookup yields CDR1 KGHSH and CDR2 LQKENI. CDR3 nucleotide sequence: TGTGCCAGCTCACCAGAACTAGCGGGAGGGCCCGGCACCGGGGAGCTGTTTTTT. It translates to CASSPELAGGPGTGELFF.

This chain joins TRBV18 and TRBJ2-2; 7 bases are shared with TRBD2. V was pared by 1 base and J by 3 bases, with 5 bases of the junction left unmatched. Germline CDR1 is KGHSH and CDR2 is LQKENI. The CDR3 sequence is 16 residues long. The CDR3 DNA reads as TGTGCCAGCTCACCACGGAATGGGAGGGACACCGGGGAGCTGTTTTTT. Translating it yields CASSPRNGRDTGELFF. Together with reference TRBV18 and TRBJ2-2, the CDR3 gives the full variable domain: NAGVMQNPRHLVRRRGQEARLRCSPMKGHSHVYWYRQLPEEGLKFMVYLQKENIIDESGMPKERFSAEFPKEGPSILRIQQVVRGDSAAYFCASSPRNGRDTGELFFGEGSRLTVL.

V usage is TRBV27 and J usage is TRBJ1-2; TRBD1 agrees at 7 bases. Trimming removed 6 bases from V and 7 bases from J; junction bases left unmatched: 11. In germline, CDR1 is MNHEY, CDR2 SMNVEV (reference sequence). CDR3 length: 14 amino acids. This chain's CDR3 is CASRATGSSGGYTF. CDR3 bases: TGTGCCAGCAGAGCGACAGGGTCCTCCGGTGGCTACACCTTC.

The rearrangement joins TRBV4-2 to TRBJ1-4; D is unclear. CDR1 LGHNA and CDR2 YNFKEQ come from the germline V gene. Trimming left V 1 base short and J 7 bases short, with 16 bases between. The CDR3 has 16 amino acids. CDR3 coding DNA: TGTGCCAGCAGCCAAGTTAGCGCGGGTTTTAGTGAAAAACTGTTTTTT. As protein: CASSQVSAGFSEKLFF.

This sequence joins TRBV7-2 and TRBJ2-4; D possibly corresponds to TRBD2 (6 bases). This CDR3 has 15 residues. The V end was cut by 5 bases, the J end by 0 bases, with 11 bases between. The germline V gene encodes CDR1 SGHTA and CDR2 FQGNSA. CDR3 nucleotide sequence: TGTGCCAGCAGCACGGGACTGCTAGCCAAAAACATTCAGTACTTC. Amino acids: CASSTGLLAKNIQYF. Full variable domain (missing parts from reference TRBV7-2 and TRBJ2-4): GAGVSQSPSNKVTEKGKDVELRCDPISGHTALYWYRQSLGQGLEFLIYFQGNSAPDKSGLPSDRFSAERTGGSVSTLTIQRTQQEDSAVYLCASSTGLLAKNIQYFGAGTRLSVL.

Here the CDR3 DNA reads TGTGCCAGCTCGCGCCAAACAGGGAACTATGGCTACACCTTC. Protein product: CASSRQTGNYGYTF. This chain joins TRBV18 and TRBJ1-2; D is possibly TRBD1 (6 bases). The V and J ends lost 6 bases and 2 bases respectively, with 13 bases between them. CDR1 is KGHSH and CDR2 is LQKENI in the germline V gene. This CDR3 region has 14 residues.

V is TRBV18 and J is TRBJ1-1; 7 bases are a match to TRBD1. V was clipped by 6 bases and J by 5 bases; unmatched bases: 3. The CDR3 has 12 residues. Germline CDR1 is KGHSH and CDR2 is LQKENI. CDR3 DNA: TGTGCCAGCTCGGAGACAGGGACTGAAGCTTTCTTT. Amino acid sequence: CASSETGTEAFF.

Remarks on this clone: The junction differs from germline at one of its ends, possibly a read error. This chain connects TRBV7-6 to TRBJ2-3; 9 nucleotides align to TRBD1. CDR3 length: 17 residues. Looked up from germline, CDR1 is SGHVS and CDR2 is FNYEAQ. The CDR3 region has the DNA TGTGACAGCAGCTTAGGGGTGGGACAGGGAAGCACAGATACGCAGTATTTT. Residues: CDSSLGVGQGSTDTQYF.

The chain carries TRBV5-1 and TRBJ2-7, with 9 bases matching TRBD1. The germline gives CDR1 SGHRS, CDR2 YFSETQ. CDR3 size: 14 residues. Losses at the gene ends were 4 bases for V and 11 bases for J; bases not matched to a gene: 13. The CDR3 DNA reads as TGCGCCAGCAGCGGCGGGACAGGGTGGGGAGATAAGTACTTC. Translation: CASSGGTGWGDKYF.

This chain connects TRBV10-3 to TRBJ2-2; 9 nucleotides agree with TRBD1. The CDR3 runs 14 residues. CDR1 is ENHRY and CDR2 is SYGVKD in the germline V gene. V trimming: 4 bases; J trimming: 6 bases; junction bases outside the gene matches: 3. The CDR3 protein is CAISGTGVAGELFF. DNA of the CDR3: TGTGCCATCAGTGGGACAGGGGTAGCCGGGGAGCTGTTTTTT.

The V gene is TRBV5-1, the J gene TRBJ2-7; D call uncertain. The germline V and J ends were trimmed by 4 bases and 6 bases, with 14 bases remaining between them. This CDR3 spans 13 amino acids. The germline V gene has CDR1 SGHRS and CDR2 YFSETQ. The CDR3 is CASSPKAPLEQYF. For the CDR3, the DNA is TGCGCCAGCAGCCCGAAAGCCCCGCTCGAGCAGTACTTC.